The next 31 T cell receptor beta chains were all read from a single sample in a study of blood T cell repertoires in COVID-19. The protocol was immunoSEQ multiplex PCR, while the TCRdb copy is restricted to in-frame clones and leaves out a portion. The repertoire holds approximately 160,000 clones, 90% seen once, with over 15% in the top ten. The specimen sequenced was peripheral blood. The receptors originated from a man aged 55 to 70 with active or convalescent COVID-19.

Only a few counts were recorded for this clone. The chain joins TRBV7-2 to TRBJ1-5; TRBD1 is a possible D gene (6 bases). This CDR3 has 14 residues. The V end lost 5 bases, the J end lost 3 bases, and 11 bases lay between the germline ends. Germline loops: CDR1 SGHTA, CDR2 FQGNSA. The chain's CDR3 is CASSVGTNNQPQHF. The CDR3 nucleotides read TGTGCCAGCAGCGTCGGGACAAACAATCAGCCCCAGCATTTT.

The gene calls are TRBV21-1 and TRBJ2-7; the table gives TRBD1 as D, unverified against the DNA. TRBV21-1 is designated a pseudogene. There are 14 residues in the CDR3. CDR3 sequence reads: CASRIGTGGDEQYF. CDR3 sequence (DNA): TGTGCCAGCAGAATCGGGACAGGGGGGGATGAGCAGTACTTC.

The genes are TRBV29-1 and TRBJ2-7, with 10 bases identical to TRBD1. Germline CDR1 is SQVTM and CDR2 is ANQGSEA. The CDR3 is made up of 13 amino acids. With 1 base clipped from V and 7 bases from J, the junction kept 4 bases outside the gene matches. This CDR3 reads CSVEGDRGREQYF. The CDR3 region has the DNA TGCAGCGTTGAAGGGGACAGGGGCAGGGAGCAGTACTTC.

This clone showed up just once. The rearrangement joins TRBV27 to TRBJ1-1; 8 nucleotides align to TRBD1. Germline V gives CDR1 MNHEY, CDR2 SMNVEV (reference sequence). There are 13 residues in the CDR3. V was pared by 6 bases and J by 0 bases, with 0 bases of the junction left unmatched. The CDR3 region is CASRGQVNTEAFF. CDR3 nucleotide sequence: TGTGCCAGCAGGGGACAGGTGAACACTGAAGCTTTCTTT.

The V and J genes are TRBV19 and TRBJ1-4, with TRBD1 matching over 7 bases. CDR3 size: 14 residues. After removal of 7 bases from V and 7 bases from J, the junction contained 9 bases not matched to a gene. Germline lookup yields CDR1 LNHDA and CDR2 SQIVND (reference sequence). CDR3 nucleotides: TGTGCCAGTACCCCTGAGGGGGCCGTTGAAAAACTGTTTTTT. Amino acid sequence: CASTPEGAVEKLFF.

CDR3 coding DNA: TGTGCCAGCAGCGCACCCCGGGACAGACATAATTCACCCCTCCACTTT. It codes for CASSAPRDRHNSPLHF. J is TRBJ1-6 and V is TRBV5-6, with TRBD1 identical over 7 bases. Germline CDR1 SGHDT, CDR2 YYEEEE. This CDR3 has 16 amino acids. Unmatched junction bases numbered 9, after V lost 4 bases and J lost 5 bases.

The chain links TRBV5-1 to TRBJ2-3; TRBD2 matches at 9 bases. Germline loops: CDR1 SGHRS, CDR2 YFSETQ. There are 16 residues in the CDR3. V shed 3 bases and J 1 base; nucleotides not matched to a gene: 6. The CDR3 here is CASSWTLAGGTDTQYF. The CDR3 DNA sequence: TGCGCCAGCAGCTGGACCTTAGCGGGAGGCACAGATACGCAGTATTTT.

The V call is TRBV30, the J call TRBJ1-5; 10 nucleotides align to TRBD1. Germline CDR1 is GTSNPN and CDR2 is SVGIG (reference sequence). The CDR3 spans 15 residues. The V and J ends lost 4 bases and 2 bases, in that order; junction bases with no gene match: 5. This chain's CDR3 is CAWTLGTGGNQPQHF. The CDR3 DNA reads TGTGCCTGGACTTTAGGGACAGGGGGCAATCAGCCCCAGCATTTT.

V gene TRBV19 combines with J gene TRBJ1-1; D not resolved. Germline loops: CDR1 LNHDA, CDR2 SQIVND (reference sequence). The V gene lost 0 bases and the J gene lost 2 bases, with 7 bases spanning the gap. This CDR3 has 14 residues. The CDR3 nucleotides read TGTGCCAGTAGTATAGATGAGGGAAACACTGAAGCTTTCTTT. Translating it yields CASSIDEGNTEAFF.

This clone was recorded a few times. The chain couples TRBV19 to TRBJ2-7; TRBD1 matches at 11 bases. The CDR3 covers 15 residues. The V gene end was trimmed by 5 bases and the J gene end by 2 bases; junction bases not matched to a gene: 5. Germline V gives CDR1 LNHDA, CDR2 SQIVND (reference sequence). In DNA form, the CDR3 reads TGTGCCAGTAGTTCAACGGGACAGGGGGCCTACGAGCAGTACTTC. As protein: CASSSTGQGAYEQYF.

This chain links TRBV5-6 with TRBJ2-7; TRBD2 is a possible D gene (6 bases). V was pared by 7 bases and J by 3 bases, with 20 bases between. The CDR3 spans 15 residues. The germline gives CDR1 SGHDT, CDR2 YYEEEE. The CDR3 DNA reads as TGTGCCAGCTCCACCGGGGATAGCGGATTCTACGAGCAGTACTTC. Protein: CASSTGDSGFYEQYF.

The V gene is TRBV7-6, the J gene TRBJ2-5, with no clear D. This CDR3 region has 14 residues. Germline V gives CDR1 SGHVS, CDR2 FNYEAQ. Between the trimmed V and J ends, which lost 2 bases and 5 bases, there was a span of 12 bases. CDR3 protein: CASSLTVPRETQYF. The CDR3 region has the DNA TGTGCCAGCAGCTTAACGGTCCCCCGGGAGACCCAGTACTTC.

The chain carries TRBV6-2 or TRBV6-3 and TRBJ1-5, with 7 bases lining up with TRBD1. After removal of 5 bases from V and 3 bases from J, the junction contained 7 bases not matched to a gene. The CDR3 is 15 residues long. CDR1 MNHEY and CDR2 SVGEGT come from the germline V gene. CDR3 protein: CASSSRGQFNQPQHF. In DNA form, the CDR3 reads TGTGCCAGCAGTAGCCGGGGACAGTTCAATCAGCCCCAGCATTTT.

This sequence joins TRBV18 and TRBJ1-2; TRBD1 might be the D (5 bases). This CDR3 spans 14 amino acids. The V gene lost 8 bases and the J gene lost 3 bases, with 16 bases spanning the gap. Germline values: CDR1 KGHSH, CDR2 LQKENI. The CDR3: CASTRAGDDYGYTF. CDR3 sequence (DNA): TGTGCCAGCACCAGGGCGGGGGACGACTATGGCTACACCTTC.

This chain joins TRBV18 and TRBJ2-1; 14 nucleotides align to TRBD2. This CDR3 has 19 residues. Trimming removed 3 bases from V and 0 bases from J; junction bases left unmatched: 7. The germline V gene encodes CDR1 KGHSH and CDR2 LQKENI. CDR3 nucleotide sequence: TGTGCCAGCTCACCTTTAGGACTAGCGGGAGGCTACTCCTACAATGAGCAGTTCTTC. Translating gives CASSPLGLAGGYSYNEQFF.

This clone was counted only a few times. This chain links TRBV2 with TRBJ1-4; D is possibly TRBD1 (5 bases). CDR1 is SNHLY, CDR2 FYNNEI, per germline. The ends were cut back, 7 bases at V and 5 bases at J, with 14 bases in the middle. This CDR3 spans 14 amino acids. The CDR3 loop is CASILGRDNEKLFF. Here the CDR3 DNA reads TGTGCCAGCATTCTAGGGAGGGACAATGAAAAACTGTTTTTT. The full variable domain, rest sourced from reference TRBV2 and TRBJ1-4, is EPEVTQTPSHQVTQMGQEVILRCVPISNHLYFYWYRQILGQKVEFLVSFYNNEISEKSEIFDDQFSVERPDGSNFTLKIRSTKLEDSAMYFCASILGRDNEKLFFGSGTQLSVL.

The chain uses TRBV2 and TRBJ2-7, with D possibly being TRBD2 (5 bases). Trimming removed 3 bases from V and 6 bases from J, with 12 bases in between. The CDR3 runs to 13 residues. Looked up from germline, CDR1 is SNHLY and CDR2 is FYNNEI. CDR3 protein: CASSERESGEQYF. In DNA, the CDR3 is TGTGCCAGCAGTGAGAGGGAGAGCGGCGAGCAGTACTTC.

The table lists this clone with a count of one. CDR3 in amino acids: CSVDGRRGFNEQYF. The CDR3, as DNA: TGCAGCGTTGATGGGCGCAGGGGATTCAACGAGCAGTACTTC. The gene calls are TRBV29-1 and TRBJ2-7; D might be TRBD1 (6 bases). Per the germline V gene, CDR1 is SQVTM and CDR2 is ANQGSEA. The CDR3 loop spans 14 amino acids. The V gene lost 3 bases and the J gene lost 5 bases, with 17 bases spanning the gap.

This chain links TRBV13 with TRBJ1-1; 8 bases line up with TRBD1. The J segment lost 0 bases and the V segment lost 4 bases, leaving 1 base of the junction unmatched. In germline, CDR1 is PRHDT, CDR2 FYEKMQ (reference sequence). The CDR3 covers 14 residues. CDR3 amino acids: CASSWGQVNTEAFF. The CDR3 nucleotides are TGTGCCAGCAGCTGGGGACAGGTGAACACTGAAGCTTTCTTT.

A single count supports this clone. CDR3 coding DNA: TGCGCCAGCAGTCAAGCGGGGGGACATGAGCAGTTCTTC. Its protein product is CASSQAGGHEQFF. The gene calls are TRBV10-1 and TRBJ2-1, with 9 bases matching TRBD2. This CDR3 is 13 amino acids long. V lost 5 bases and J lost 8; bases outside the gene matches: 4. Germline V gives CDR1 WNHNN, CDR2 SYGVQD (reference sequence).

The sample holds one count of this clone. This sequence joins TRBV7-2 and TRBJ1-3; D possibly corresponds to TRBD1 (5 bases). The CDR3 loop spans 15 amino acids. The V gene's germline CDR1 is SGHTA and CDR2 FQGNSA. V shed 7 bases and J shed 4 bases, with 17 bases lying between them. For the CDR3, the DNA is TGTGCCAGCAACCCGGGGGGTAATGGCGGAAACACCATATATTTT. It specifies CASNPGGNGGNTIYF.

This sequence joins TRBV6-1 and TRBJ2-1; D might be TRBD2 (5 bases). There are 15 residues in the CDR3. V was cut by 5 bases and J by 2 bases, with 13 bases left in between. Germline V gene lookup returns CDR1 MNHNS and CDR2 SASEGT. CDR3 bases: TGTGCCAGCAGTCCCCTATACGGGGCCTACAATGAGCAGTTCTTC. It codes for CASSPLYGAYNEQFF.

The chain joins TRBV2 to TRBJ2-5, with unresolved D. With 8 bases removed from V and 1 base from J, the gap between germline ends came to 14 bases. CDR3 length: 14 amino acids. CDR1 is SNHLY, CDR2 FYNNEI, per germline. This CDR3 reads CASPASRSQETQYF. The CDR3, as DNA: TGTGCCAGCCCCGCTTCAAGGAGCCAAGAGACCCAGTACTTC. Full variable domain (outside the CDR3, taken from reference TRBV2 and TRBJ2-5): EPEVTQTPSHQVTQMGQEVILRCVPISNHLYFYWYRQILGQKVEFLVSFYNNEISEKSEIFDDQFSVERPDGSNFTLKIRSTKLEDSAMYFCASPASRSQETQYFGPGTRLLVL.

The rearrangement joins TRBV7-9 to TRBJ2-3; D is possibly TRBD1 (6 bases). CDR3 size: 13 residues. Trimming removed 5 bases from V and 4 bases from J, with 10 bases in between. CDR1 and CDR2 (germline): SEHNR, FQNEAQ (reference sequence). CDR3 protein: CASSQRGSDTQYF. For the CDR3, the DNA is TGTGCCAGCAGCCAGAGGGGGTCAGATACGCAGTATTTT.

The chain combines TRBV7-6 with TRBJ1-1; D remains ambiguous. Germline CDR1 is SGHVS and CDR2 is FNYEAQ. V lost 4 bases to trimming and J lost 5 bases, with 17 bases between them. The CDR3 has 15 residues. CDR3 protein: CASSSIGFFSTEAFF. CDR3 nucleotides: TGTGCCAGCAGCTCCATCGGGTTTTTCTCGACTGAAGCTTTCTTT.

CDR3 in DNA: TGTGCCAGCAGTTTATATGGGAGGGCGGGGACCGGGGAGCTGTTTTTT. It yields the protein CASSLYGRAGTGELFF. J is TRBJ2-2 and V is TRBV27; 7 bases line up with TRBD2. CDR1 MNHEY and CDR2 SMNVEV come from the germline V gene (reference sequence). The CDR3 length is 16 residues. Trimming at V came to 1 base and at J to 5 bases, leaving 7 bases not matched to a gene.

The chain uses TRBV4-2 and TRBJ2-3; 10 nucleotides agree with TRBD2. From germline, CDR1 is LGHNA and CDR2 YNFKEQ. V lost 0 bases, J lost 6 bases, and 6 bases stayed unmatched. This CDR3 comprises 16 residues. The CDR3 here is CASSQDESSGGDTQYF. CDR3 DNA: TGTGCCAGCAGCCAAGATGAGAGTAGCGGGGGGGATACGCAGTATTTT.

CDR3 loop: CASSPALARGGTEAFF. For the CDR3, the DNA is TGTGCCAGCTCACCGGCTCTTGCTCGGGGAGGGACTGAAGCTTTCTTT. The chain employs TRBV18 and TRBJ1-1; the D is unclear. Per germline, CDR1 KGHSH and CDR2 LQKENI. The ends were cut back, 3 bases at V and 5 bases at J, with 19 bases in the middle. This CDR3 contains 16 residues. Using reference TRBV18 and TRBJ1-1 for the parts outside the CDR3, the full variable domain is NAGVMQNPRHLVRRRGQEARLRCSPMKGHSHVYWYRQLPEEGLKFMVYLQKENIIDESGMPKERFSAEFPKEGPSILRIQQVVRGDSAAYFCASSPALARGGTEAFFGQGTRLTVV.

The rearrangement links TRBV10-2 to TRBJ2-1; TRBD2 aligns across 13 bases. Trimming at V came to 2 bases and at J to 8 bases, leaving 6 bases not matched to a gene. Germline-derived CDR1 and CDR2 are WSHSY and SAAADI. CDR3 length: 16 residues. The CDR3 sequence is CASSEITSGRADEQFF. CDR3 sequence (DNA): TGCGCCAGCAGTGAGATTACTAGCGGGAGGGCTGATGAGCAGTTCTTC.

The V and J genes are TRBV29-1 and TRBJ2-7; TRBD1 agrees at 9 bases. CDR1 SQVTM and CDR2 ANQGSEA come from the germline V gene. V shed 4 bases, J shed 6 bases, and the junction held 7 bases outside the gene matches. This CDR3 comprises 13 residues. The CDR3 nucleotides are TGCAGCGTTGTGCGGACAGGGGACGGCGAGCAGTACTTC. This translates into CSVVRTGDGEQYF.

The chain couples TRBV5-4 to TRBJ2-7; TRBD1 matches at 7 bases. Per germline, CDR1 SGHNT and CDR2 YYREEE (reference sequence). This CDR3 is built from 16 residues. The J segment lost 1 base and the V segment lost 0 bases, leaving 7 bases of the junction unmatched. In DNA, the CDR3 is TGTGCCAGCAGCTTGGTCCCGGGACAGACTTCCTACGAGCAGTACTTC. Protein sequence: CASSLVPGQTSYEQYF.